The sequence of this T cell receptor beta chain was determined in a study of blood T cell repertoires in COVID-19. Overall study context: Donors in the United States, Italy and Spain gave samples during acute or convalescent COVID-19. The cDNA or gDNA used as material had been derived from T cells, B-cell-depleted T cells, or PBMCs.

The CDR3 loop spans 13 amino acids. Germline V gene data show CDR1 as SEHNR and CDR2 as FQNEAQ (reference sequence). The V and J ends lost 6 bases and 4 bases respectively, with 12 bases between them. Profiled with immunoSEQ multiplex PCR; TCRdb holds only in-frame clones, not every one. This repertoire shows about 97,000 clones, just over 90% found once; its top ten account for about 1.8%. The chain combines TRBV7-9 with TRBJ1-1; maybe TRBD1 (5 bases). The material sequenced was peripheral blood. The TCR was taken from a man in his 60s with acute or convalescent COVID-19. CDR3 protein: CASSWTPGTEAFF. The DNA of the CDR3 is TGTGCCAGCAGTTGGACACCGGGCACTGAAGCTTTCTTT.